The rows below give T cell receptor beta chains drawn from one sample of a study of human T cells and chemical hapten exposure. TCRdb re-derived calls from the RACE reads in MiXCR, one entry per CDR3 protein. The table records about 120,000 distinct CDR3 sequences, approximately 13% of them present only once. The sample consisted of whole blood, taken in connection with sensitization to the hapten diphenylcyclopropenone (DPC). The receptors shown here come from a woman aged 18-29 years with alopecia areata. Some clones in this sample may be carry-over from other donors' samples. CDR3s include the opening cysteine and the closing phenylalanine or tryptophan. The D gene is left open where the match is weak. A clone size is listed for some rows: how often the clone was seen (once, few, many), or a class if it is expanded.

TRBJ1-3,-,TRBV4-3,few,TGCGCCAGCAGCCTTCAACTAGGAAACACTGGAAACACCATATATTTT,CASSLQLGNTGNTIYF
TRBJ2-6,-,TRBV7-9,few,TGTGCCAGCAGCTTACCGGTAAACTCTGGGGCCAACGTCCTGACTTTC,CASSLPVNSGANVLTF
TRBJ2-3,TRBD2,TRBV7-6,-,TGTGCCAGCAGCCGGGGGGGAGGCGTCACAGATACGCAGTATTTT,CASSRGGGVTDTQYF
TRBJ1-2,-,TRBV18,few,TGTGCCAGCTCACCTCGACAGGATCCTTCCAACTATGGCTACACCTTC,CASSPRQDPSNYGYTF
TRBJ2-5,TRBD2,TRBV5-6,few,TGTGCCAGCAGGGACACCCGACTAGCGGGGGGGCCCCGGGAGACCCAGTACTTC,CASRDTRLAGGPRETQYF
TRBJ2-5,-,TRBV25-1,many,TGTGCCAGCAGTGCGCACAGAGGGAATGGGGAGACCCAGTACTTC,CASSAHRGNGETQYF
TRBJ1-5,-,TRBV7-9,many,TGTGCCAGCAGCTTCGCCAGGGCAAGGGATAGCAATCAGCCCCAGCATTTT,CASSFARARDSNQPQHF
TRBJ2-3,-,TRBV20-1,few,TGCAGTGCTGGTCAGGGGGGGGCGTTGGGCACAGATACGCAGTATTTT,CSAGQGGALGTDTQYF
TRBJ1-4,-,TRBV20-1,many,TGCAGTGCTAGTCCGGGTTCAACTAATGAAAAACTGTTTTTT,CSASPGSTNEKLFF
TRBJ2-3,-,TRBV20-1,-,TGCAGTGCCCTCTTCCCAGACACAGATACGCAGTATTTT,CSALFPDTDTQYF
TRBJ2-1,-,TRBV6-2/TRBV6-3,-,TGTGCCAGCAGCATAGGGCGACAGAATGAGCAGTTCTTC,CASSIGRQNEQFF
TRBJ2-1,-,TRBV6-6,-,TGTGCCAGCAGTTACAGAACAGGGTCGTACAATGAGCAGTTCTTC,CASSYRTGSYNEQFF
TRBJ2-5,-,TRBV5-4,many,TGTGCCAGCAGCTTGACCCCCCTAGAGACCCAGTACTTC,CASSLTPLETQYF
TRBJ2-3,-,TRBV5-1,-,TGCGCCAGCAGCAAGTTAGGGACACCAAATACAGATACGCAGTATTTT,CASSKLGTPNTDTQYF
TRBJ2-1,TRBD2,TRBV20-1,-,TGCAGTGCTCTTATGGGGACTAGCAATGAGCAGTTCTTC,CSALMGTSNEQFF
TRBJ2-7,-,TRBV27,-,TGTGCCAGCAGTAGGCAGGGGAGGCACGAGCAGTACTTC,CASSRQGRHEQYF
TRBJ2-7,-,TRBV6-2/TRBV6-3,-,TGTGCCAGCAGTTACTCGGGTCGCTACGAGCAGTACTTC,CASSYSGRYEQYF
TRBJ1-5,-,TRBV7-2,-,TGTGCCAGCAGCCAAGGACGGACTAATCAGCCCCAGCATTTT,CASSQGRTNQPQHF
TRBJ1-1,-,TRBV29-1,-,TGCAGCGCGGCGGACACTGAAGCTTTCTTT,CSAADTEAFF
TRBJ1-1,-,TRBV5-1,few,TGCGCCAGCAGATTCGGGCCGCAACCGAACACTGAAGCTTTCTTT,CASRFGPQPNTEAFF
TRBJ1-5,-,TRBV6-6,many,TGTGCCAGCGGGGACACCGGGACCGCGAACGGCAATCAGCCCCAGCATTTT,CASGDTGTANGNQPQHF
TRBJ2-1,-,TRBV3-1,many,TGTGCCAGCAGCTTGGGACCGGTCAATGAGCAGTTCTTC,CASSLGPVNEQFF
TRBJ1-2,-,TRBV7-8,many,TGTGCCAGCAGCTTATTAGTTAACTATGGCTACACCTTC,CASSLLVNYGYTF
TRBJ1-1,-,TRBV3-1,many,TGTGCCAGCAGCCAAGGTGGCCGGTCGCTCACTGAAGCTTTCTTT,CASSQGGRSLTEAFF
TRBJ1-2,TRBD1,TRBV6-5,few,TGTGCCAGCAGTAACTCAGGGGGTGGCTACACCTTC,CASSNSGGGYTF
TRBJ1-1,-,TRBV30,many,TGTGCCTGGAGGGATCATAGGGAGACTGAAGCTTTCTTT,CAWRDHRETEAFF
TRBJ1-3,-,TRBV11-2,few,TGTGCCAGCACTTCCCTGAGGGGATCTGGAAACACCATATATTTT,CASTSLRGSGNTIYF
TRBJ1-5,-,TRBV27,-,TGTGCCAGCAGCACCGGACGGTACAATCAGCCCCAGCATTTT,CASSTGRYNQPQHF
TRBJ2-1,-,TRBV18,-,TGTGCCAGCTCACCAACCCTAACTAACCCGTCGCAGTTCTTC,CASSPTLTNPSQFF
TRBJ2-2,TRBD2,TRBV4-3,many,TGCGCCAGCAGCCAAGATATGGCGGCCCCGGGACTATCCTACACCGGGGAGCTGTTTTTT,CASSQDMAAPGLSYTGELFF
TRBJ2-2,-,TRBV12-3/TRBV12-4,-,TGTGCCAGCCGAGTGTGGAACACCGGGGAGCTGTTTTTT,CASRVWNTGELFF
TRBJ2-6,TRBD1,TRBV7-4,few,TGTGCCAGCAGCCAGAGACCGGGACAGGGGGCCTCTAATCTTAACTCTGGGGCCAACGTCCTGACTTTC,CASSQRPGQGASNLNSGANVLTF
TRBJ1-4,-,TRBV20-1,-,TGCAGTGCTAGTGCCGGGGACGGCTCAGAACTGTTTTTT,CSASAGDGSELFF
TRBJ2-5,-,TRBV7-2,few,TGTGCCAGCAGCTCCCGGGACCCCACGCTGGGAGAGACCCAGTACTTC,CASSSRDPTLGETQYF
TRBJ2-7,-,TRBV27,-,TGTGCCAGCAGTTTCTCCCGAAGCTCCTACGAGCAGTACTTC,CASSFSRSSYEQYF
TRBJ2-7,-,TRBV7-2,few,TGTGCCAGCAGCTCCCGGCGAGCCTACGAGCAGTACTTC,CASSSRRAYEQYF
TRBJ1-3,-,TRBV20-1,-,TGCAGTGCCGTAGACGTGCGCTCTGGAAACACCATATATTTT,CSAVDVRSGNTIYF
TRBJ2-5,-,TRBV6-6,many,TGTGCCAGCAGTTACTCGAAACGGGGGCAAGAGACCCAGTACTTC,CASSYSKRGQETQYF
TRBJ2-1,TRBD2,TRBV20-1,-,TGCAGTGCAAAACTTGGGCTAGCGGGGAACAATGAGCAGTTCTTC,CSAKLGLAGNNEQFF
TRBJ2-2,-,TRBV5-4,few,TGTGCCAGCAGCTTGTTTAACAGGCCCACCGGGGAGCTGTTTTTT,CASSLFNRPTGELFF
TRBJ1-1,-,TRBV5-4,-,TGTGCCAGCAGCTTGGAAACGGGTGAAGCTTTCTTT,CASSLETGEAFF
TRBJ2-4,-,TRBV7-9,many,TGTGCCAGCAGCCCGGACAGCTACGGTGACATTCAGTACTTC,CASSPDSYGDIQYF
TRBJ1-2,-,TRBV9,few,TGTGCCAGCAGCGTAGATTCAGCTAACTATGGCTACACCTTC,CASSVDSANYGYTF
TRBJ2-3,-,TRBV4-1,-,TGCGCCAGCAGCTTGTCCGGAGATACGCAGTATTTT,CASSLSGDTQYF
TRBJ2-7,TRBD2,TRBV2,-,TGTGCCAGCAGGTTGGGGAGGGCGACCTACGAGCAGTACTTC,CASRLGRATYEQYF
TRBJ1-3,TRBD1,TRBV7-9,-,TGTGCCAGCAGCTCCCGGGACAGGGGTGGAAACACCATATATTTT,CASSSRDRGGNTIYF
TRBJ2-7,-,TRBV29-1,many,TGCAGCGTTGAAGGGGGTGACAGTCCCCACGAGCAGTACTTC,CSVEGGDSPHEQYF
TRBJ1-1,TRBD1,TRBV7-2,few,TGTGCCAGCAGCTTAGTTAGGGGGCCTGAAGCTTTCTTT,CASSLVRGPEAFF
TRBJ2-7,-,TRBV10-2,-,TGCGCCAGCAGTGAGGGCGTTGTCAGAGCCTACGAGCAGTACTTC,CASSEGVVRAYEQYF
TRBJ2-5,-,TRBV11-2,-,TGTGCCAGCAGCTCGGACACTCAAGAGACCCAGTACTTC,CASSSDTQETQYF
TRBJ1-6,-,TRBV27,few,TGTGCCAGCAGTTTCTCTCTACCCAGGACGGATTATAATTCACCCCTCCACTTT,CASSFSLPRTDYNSPLHF
TRBJ2-2,-,TRBV7-8,many,TGTGCCAGCAGCAGGGGGACTCCATTCGGGGAGCTGTTTTTT,CASSRGTPFGELFF
TRBJ1-3,-,TRBV7-2,few,TGTGCCAGCAGCTCGAGCAGTAGCTCTGGAAACACCATATATTTT,CASSSSSSSGNTIYF
TRBJ2-7,-,TRBV6-2/TRBV6-3,few,TGTGCCAGCAGGCAAGGACGCTTTTCCTACGAGCAGTACTTC,CASRQGRFSYEQYF
TRBJ2-3,TRBD2,TRBV9,many,TGTGCCAGCAGCGTGAGACTAGCGGGGAGCACAGATACGCAGTATTTT,CASSVRLAGSTDTQYF
TRBJ2-3,TRBD1,TRBV20-1,few,TGCAGTGCTAGCCGGGACAGGGCCCCAGATACGCAGTATTTT,CSASRDRAPDTQYF
TRBJ1-5,TRBD1,TRBV2,many,TGTGCCAGCGAGGTCGGACAGGGTGATCAGCCCCAGCATTTT,CASEVGQGDQPQHF
TRBJ2-7,TRBD1,TRBV6-2/TRBV6-3,-,TGTGCCAGCAGTTACGCCAGGACAGGGGGCTACGAGCAGTACTTC,CASSYARTGGYEQYF
TRBJ1-5,-,TRBV18,few,TGTGCCAGCTCCACCGGGGGGCGCGTCAATCAGCCCCAGCATTTT,CASSTGGRVNQPQHF